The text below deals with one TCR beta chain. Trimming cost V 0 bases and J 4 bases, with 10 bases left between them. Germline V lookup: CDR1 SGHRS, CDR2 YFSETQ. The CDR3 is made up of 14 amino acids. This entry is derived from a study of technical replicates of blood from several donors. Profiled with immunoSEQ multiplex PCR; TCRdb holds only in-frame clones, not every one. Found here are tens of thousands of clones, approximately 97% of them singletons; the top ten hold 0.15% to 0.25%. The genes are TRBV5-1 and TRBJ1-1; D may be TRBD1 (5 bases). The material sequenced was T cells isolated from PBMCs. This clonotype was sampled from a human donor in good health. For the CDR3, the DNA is TGCGCCAGCAGCTTGGTGGGGGGGGTCACTGAAGCTTTCTTT. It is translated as CASSLVGGVTEAFF.